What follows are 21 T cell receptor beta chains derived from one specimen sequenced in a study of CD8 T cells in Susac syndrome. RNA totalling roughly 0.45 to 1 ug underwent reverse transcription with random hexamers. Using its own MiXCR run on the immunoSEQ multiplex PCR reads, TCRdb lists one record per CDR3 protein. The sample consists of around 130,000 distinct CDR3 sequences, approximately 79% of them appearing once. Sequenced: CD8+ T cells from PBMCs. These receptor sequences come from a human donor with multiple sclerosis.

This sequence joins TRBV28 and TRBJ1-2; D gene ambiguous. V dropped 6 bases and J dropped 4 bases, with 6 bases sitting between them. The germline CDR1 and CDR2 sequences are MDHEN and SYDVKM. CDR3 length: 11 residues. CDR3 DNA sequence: TGTGCCAGCAGGAGGATCTATGGCTACACCTTC. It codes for CASRRIYGYTF.

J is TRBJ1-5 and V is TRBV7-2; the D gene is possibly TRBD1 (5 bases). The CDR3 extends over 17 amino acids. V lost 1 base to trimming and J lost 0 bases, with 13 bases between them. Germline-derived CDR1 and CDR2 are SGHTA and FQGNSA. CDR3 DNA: TGTGCCAGCAGCTTAGTGGTGGGGACTTATAGCAATCAGCCCCAGCATTTT. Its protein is CASSLVVGTYSNQPQHF. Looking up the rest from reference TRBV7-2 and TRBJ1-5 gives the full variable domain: GAGVSQSPSNKVTEKGKDVELRCDPISGHTALYWYRQSLGQGLEFLIYFQGNSAPDKSGLPSDRFSAERTGGSVSTLTIQRTQQEDSAVYLCASSLVVGTYSNQPQHFGDGTRLSIL.

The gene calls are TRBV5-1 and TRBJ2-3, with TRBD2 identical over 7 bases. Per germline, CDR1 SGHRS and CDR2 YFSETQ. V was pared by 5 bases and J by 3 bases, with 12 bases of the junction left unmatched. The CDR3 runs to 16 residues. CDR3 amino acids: CASRASRGEGTDTQYF. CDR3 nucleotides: TGCGCCAGCAGGGCCTCCCGGGGGGAGGGAACAGATACGCAGTATTTT.

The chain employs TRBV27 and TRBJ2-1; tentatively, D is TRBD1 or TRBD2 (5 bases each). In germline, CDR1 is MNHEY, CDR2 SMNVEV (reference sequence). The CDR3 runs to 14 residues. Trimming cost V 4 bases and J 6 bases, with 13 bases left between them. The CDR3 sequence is CASSWQTGGNEQFF. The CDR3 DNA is TGTGCCAGCAGTTGGCAGACTGGGGGCAATGAGCAGTTCTTC.

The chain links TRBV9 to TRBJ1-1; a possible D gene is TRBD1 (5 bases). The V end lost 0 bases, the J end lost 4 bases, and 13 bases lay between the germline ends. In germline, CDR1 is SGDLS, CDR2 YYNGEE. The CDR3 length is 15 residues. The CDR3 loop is CASSVASGRGTEAFF. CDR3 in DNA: TGTGCCAGCAGCGTAGCGTCGGGAAGGGGCACTGAAGCTTTCTTT. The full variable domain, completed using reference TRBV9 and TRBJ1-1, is DSGVTQTPKHLITATGQRVTLRCSPRSGDLSVYWYQQSLDQGLQFLIQYYNGEERAKGNILERFSAQQFPDLHSELNLSSLELGDSALYFCASSVASGRGTEAFFGQGTRLTVV.

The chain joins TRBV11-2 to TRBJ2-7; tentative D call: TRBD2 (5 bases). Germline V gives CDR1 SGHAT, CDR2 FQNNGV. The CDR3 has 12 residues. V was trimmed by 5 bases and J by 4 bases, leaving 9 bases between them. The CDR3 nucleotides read TGTGCCAGCAGCGGGGAGAGATACGAGCAGTACTTC. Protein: CASSGERYEQYF.

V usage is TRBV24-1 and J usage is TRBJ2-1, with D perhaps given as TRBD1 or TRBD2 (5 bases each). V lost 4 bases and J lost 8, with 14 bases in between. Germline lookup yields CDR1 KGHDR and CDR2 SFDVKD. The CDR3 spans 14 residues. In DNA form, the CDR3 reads TGTGCCACCAGTGAGGTTGGAGGACACTATGAGCAGTTCTTC. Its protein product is CATSEVGGHYEQFF.

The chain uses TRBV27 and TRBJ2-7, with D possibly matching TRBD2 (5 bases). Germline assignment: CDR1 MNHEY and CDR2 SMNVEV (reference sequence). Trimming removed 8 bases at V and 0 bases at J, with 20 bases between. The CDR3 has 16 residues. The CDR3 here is CASGGQNHGGSYEQYF. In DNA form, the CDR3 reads TGTGCCAGCGGAGGTCAGAACCATGGAGGCTCCTACGAGCAGTACTTC.

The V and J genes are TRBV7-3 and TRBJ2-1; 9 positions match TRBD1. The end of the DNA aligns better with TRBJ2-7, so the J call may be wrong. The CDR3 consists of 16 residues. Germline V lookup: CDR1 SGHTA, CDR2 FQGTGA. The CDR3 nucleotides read TGTGCCAGCAGCTCGACACACAGGGGGCTTACCTACGAGCAGTACGTC. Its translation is CASSSTHRGLTYEQYV.

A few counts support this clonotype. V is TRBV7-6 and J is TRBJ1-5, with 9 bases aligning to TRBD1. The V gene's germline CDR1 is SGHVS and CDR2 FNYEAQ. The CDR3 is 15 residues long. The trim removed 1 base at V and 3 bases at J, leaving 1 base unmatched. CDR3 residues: CASSLGTGVNQPQHF. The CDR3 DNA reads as TGTGCCAGCAGCTTAGGGACAGGGGTCAATCAGCCCCAGCATTTT.

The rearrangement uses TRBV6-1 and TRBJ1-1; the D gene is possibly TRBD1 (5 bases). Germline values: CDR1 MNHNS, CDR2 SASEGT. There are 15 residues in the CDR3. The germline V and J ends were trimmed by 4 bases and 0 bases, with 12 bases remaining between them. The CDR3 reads CASSGGLKLNTEAFF. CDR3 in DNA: TGTGCCAGCAGTGGGGGACTGAAGCTGAACACTGAAGCTTTCTTT.

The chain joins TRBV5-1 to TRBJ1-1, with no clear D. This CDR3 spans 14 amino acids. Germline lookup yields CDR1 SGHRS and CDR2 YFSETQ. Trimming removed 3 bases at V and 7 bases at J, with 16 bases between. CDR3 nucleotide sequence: TGCGCCAGCAGCTGGGGAGCCAGGTCGGATGAAGCTTTCTTT. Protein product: CASSWGARSDEAFF.

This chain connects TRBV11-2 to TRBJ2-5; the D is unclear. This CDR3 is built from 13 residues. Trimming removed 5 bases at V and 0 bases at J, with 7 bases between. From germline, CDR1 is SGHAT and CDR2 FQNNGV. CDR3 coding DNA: TGTGCCAGCAGCAAACCGAACCAAGAGACCCAGTACTTC. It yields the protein CASSKPNQETQYF.

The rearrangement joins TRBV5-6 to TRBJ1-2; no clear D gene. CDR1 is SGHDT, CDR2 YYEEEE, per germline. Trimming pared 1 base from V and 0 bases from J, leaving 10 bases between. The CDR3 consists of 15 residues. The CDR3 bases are TGTGCCAGCAGCTTGAAGGCGGGAGCTAACTATGGCTACACCTTC. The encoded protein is CASSLKAGANYGYTF.

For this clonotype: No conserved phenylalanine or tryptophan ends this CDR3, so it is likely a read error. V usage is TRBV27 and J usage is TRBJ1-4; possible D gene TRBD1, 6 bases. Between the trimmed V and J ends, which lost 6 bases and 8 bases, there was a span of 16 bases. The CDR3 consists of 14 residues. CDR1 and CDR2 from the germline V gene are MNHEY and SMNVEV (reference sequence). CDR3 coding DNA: TGTGCCAGCAGAAAGACAGGAATACTCGAAAAACTGTTTTCT. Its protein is CASRKTGILEKLFS.

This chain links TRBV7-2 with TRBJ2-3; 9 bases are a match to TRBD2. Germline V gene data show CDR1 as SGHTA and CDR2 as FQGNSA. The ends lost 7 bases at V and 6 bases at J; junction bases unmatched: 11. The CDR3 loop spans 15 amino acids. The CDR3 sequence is CASTIAGEGSDTQYF. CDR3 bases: TGTGCCAGCACCATAGCGGGAGAGGGGTCGGATACGCAGTATTTT. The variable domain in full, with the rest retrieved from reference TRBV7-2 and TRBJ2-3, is GAGVSQSPSNKVTEKGKDVELRCDPISGHTALYWYRQSLGQGLEFLIYFQGNSAPDKSGLPSDRFSAERTGGSVSTLTIQRTQQEDSAVYLCASTIAGEGSDTQYFGPGTRLTVL.

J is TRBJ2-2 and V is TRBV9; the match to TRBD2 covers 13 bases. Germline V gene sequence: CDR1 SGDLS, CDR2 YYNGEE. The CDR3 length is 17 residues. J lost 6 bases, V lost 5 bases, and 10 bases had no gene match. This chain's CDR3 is CASRATLAGGFAGELFF. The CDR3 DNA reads TGTGCCAGCAGGGCGACACTAGCGGGAGGGTTTGCCGGGGAGCTGTTTTTT.

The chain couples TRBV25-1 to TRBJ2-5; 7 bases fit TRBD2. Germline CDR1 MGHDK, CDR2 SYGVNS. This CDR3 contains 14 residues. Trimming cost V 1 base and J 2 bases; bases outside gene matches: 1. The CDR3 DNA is TGTGCCAGCAGTGAATTGGGGGGGCAAGAGACCCAGTACTTC. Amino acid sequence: CASSELGGQETQYF.

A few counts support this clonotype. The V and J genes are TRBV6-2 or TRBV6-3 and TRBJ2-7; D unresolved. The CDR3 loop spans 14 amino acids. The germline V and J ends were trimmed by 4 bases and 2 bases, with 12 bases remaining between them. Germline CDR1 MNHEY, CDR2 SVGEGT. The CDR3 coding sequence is TGTGCCAGCAGTTCCCTGATCTCCCCCTACGAGCAGTACGTC. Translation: CASSSLISPYEQYV.

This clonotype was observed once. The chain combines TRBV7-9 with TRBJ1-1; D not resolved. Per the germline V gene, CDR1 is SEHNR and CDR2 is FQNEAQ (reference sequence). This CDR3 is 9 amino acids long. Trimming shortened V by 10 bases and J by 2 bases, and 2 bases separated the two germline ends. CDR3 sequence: CAINTEAFF. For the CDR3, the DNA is TGTGCCATTAACACTGAAGCTTTCTTT.

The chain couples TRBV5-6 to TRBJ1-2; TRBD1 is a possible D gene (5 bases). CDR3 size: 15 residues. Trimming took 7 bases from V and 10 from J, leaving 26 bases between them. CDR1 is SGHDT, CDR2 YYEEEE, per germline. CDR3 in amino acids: CASDLRGTGNRNYTF. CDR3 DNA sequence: TGTGCCAGCGACCTCCGGGGGACCGGTAACCGAAACTACACCTTC. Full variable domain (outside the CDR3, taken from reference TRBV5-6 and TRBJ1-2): DAGVTQSPTHLIKTRGQQVTLRCSPKSGHDTVSWYQQALGQGPQFIFQYYEEEERQRGNFPDRFSGHQFPNYSSELNVNALLLGDSALYLCASDLRGTGNRNYTFGSGTRLTVV.